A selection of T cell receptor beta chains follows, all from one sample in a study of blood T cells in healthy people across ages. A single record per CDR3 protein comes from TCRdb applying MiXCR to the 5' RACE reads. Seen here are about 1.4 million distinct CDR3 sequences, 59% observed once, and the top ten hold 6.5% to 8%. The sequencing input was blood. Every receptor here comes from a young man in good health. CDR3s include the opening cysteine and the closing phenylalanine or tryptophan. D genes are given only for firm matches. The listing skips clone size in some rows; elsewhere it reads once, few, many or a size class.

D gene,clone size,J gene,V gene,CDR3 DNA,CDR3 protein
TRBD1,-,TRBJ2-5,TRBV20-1,TGCAGTGGACTTCGGACAGGGGGCAAAGAGACCCAGTACTTC,CSGLRTGGKETQYF
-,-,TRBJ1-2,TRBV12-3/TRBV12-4,TGTGCCAGCAGGGTCCGTGGGGGCGGCTATGGCTACACCTTC,CASRVRGGGYGYTF
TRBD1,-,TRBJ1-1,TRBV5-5,TGTGCCAGCAGCTCCTGGACAGGAAAGAACACTGAAGCTTTCTTT,CASSSWTGKNTEAFF
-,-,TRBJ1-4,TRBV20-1,TGCAGTGCCAGAGAGCACGGGGGCGCGATGGGAAAACTGTTTTTT,CSAREHGGAMGKLFF
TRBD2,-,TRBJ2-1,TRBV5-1,TGCGCCAGCAGCTTTCGGGGTTTGAGCGGCTACTCCGGGACTAGCGGGAGGAGGTACAATGAGCAGTTCTTC,CASSFRGLSGYSGTSGRRYNEQFF
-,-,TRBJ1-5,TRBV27,TGTGCCAGCGCAAATAGCAATCAGCCCCAGCATTTT,CASANSNQPQHF
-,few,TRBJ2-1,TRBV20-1,TGCAGTGCTAGAGATTCCACGCCCTACAATGAGCAGTTCTTC,CSARDSTPYNEQFF
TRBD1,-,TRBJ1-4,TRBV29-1,TGCAGCGTCCAGGGGGAACAGACCCGGGCAACTAATGAAAAACTGTTTTTT,CSVQGEQTRATNEKLFF
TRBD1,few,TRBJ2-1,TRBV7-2,TGTGCCAGCAGCTCCGGGACAGGGTTCAATGAGCAGTTCTTC,CASSSGTGFNEQFF
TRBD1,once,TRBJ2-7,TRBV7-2,TGTGCCAGCAGCAGTTTCGACAGGGGGAGCTCCTACGAGCAGTACTTC,CASSSFDRGSSYEQYF
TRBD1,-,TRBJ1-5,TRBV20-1,TGCAGTGCTAGGTCAGGACAGGGTAGTCAGCCCCAGCATTTT,CSARSGQGSQPQHF
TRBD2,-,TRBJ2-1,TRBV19,TGTGCCAGTAGTATGGGACTAGACAATGAGCAGTTCTTC,CASSMGLDNEQFF
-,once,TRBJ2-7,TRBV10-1,TGCGCCAGCAGTCACCCTAGCGCGTCCTACGAGCAGTACTTC,CASSHPSASYEQYF
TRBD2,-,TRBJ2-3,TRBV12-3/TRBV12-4,TGTGCCAGGCCTAGCGGGGATACTTCAGATACGCAGTATTTT,CARPSGDTSDTQYF
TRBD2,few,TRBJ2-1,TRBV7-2,TGTGCCAGCAGCCTCTCTAGCGGGGGTACCTACAATGAGCAGTTCTTC,CASSLSSGGTYNEQFF
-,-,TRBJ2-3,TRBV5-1,TGCGCCAGCAGCCCCTGCCCCGATACGCAGTATTTT,CASSPCPDTQYF
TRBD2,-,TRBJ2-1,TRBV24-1,TGTGCCACCAGTGATTCGGGACTAGCGACCTACAATGAGCAGTTCTTC,CATSDSGLATYNEQFF
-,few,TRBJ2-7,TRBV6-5,TGTGCCAGCAGTCCGGAGGGACTCTACGAGCAGTACTTC,CASSPEGLYEQYF
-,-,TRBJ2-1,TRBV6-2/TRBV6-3,TGTGCCAGCAGTTCCCCCCGCCGGGGTCCCTACAATGAGCAGTTCTTC,CASSSPRRGPYNEQFF
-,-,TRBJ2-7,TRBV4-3,TGCGCCGGCAGCCAAGATCTGGAGTTCGAGCAGTACTTC,CAGSQDLEFEQYF
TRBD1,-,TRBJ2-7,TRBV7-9,TGTGCCAGCAGCCAAGGACAGGGGTCGGCCTACGAGCAGTACTTC,CASSQGQGSAYEQYF
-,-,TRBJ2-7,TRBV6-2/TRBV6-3,TGTGCCAGCAGGCTACCAACCGACGGCTACAATGAGCAGTACTTC,CASRLPTDGYNEQYF
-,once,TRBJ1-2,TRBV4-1,TGCGCCAGCAGCCAAGGAGGGGCCCATCCGGGAGGCTACACCTTC,CASSQGGAHPGGYTF
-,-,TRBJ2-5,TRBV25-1,TGTGCCAGCAGTGCACCGGTAGCCGGGAGCCCCCAGTACTTC,CASSAPVAGSPQYF
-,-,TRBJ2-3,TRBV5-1,TGCGCCAGCAGGCGGTATGGGGAGAGGGGAACAGATACGCAGTATTTT,CASRRYGERGTDTQYF
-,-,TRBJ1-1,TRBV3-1,TGTGCCAGCAGCCAAGGGATAGGACTGAACACTGAAGCTTTCTTT,CASSQGIGLNTEAFF
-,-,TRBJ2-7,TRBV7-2,TGTGCCAGAAGTCCGCCGGGCGCCTACGAGCAGTACTTC,CARSPPGAYEQYF
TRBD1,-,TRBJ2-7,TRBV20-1,TGCAGTGGGACAGGGCGGAACTCCTACGAGCAGTACTTC,CSGTGRNSYEQYF
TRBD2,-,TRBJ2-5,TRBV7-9,TGTGCCAGCAGCCAGAGCGGGGTAACCGGTGAGACCCAGTACTTC,CASSQSGVTGETQYF
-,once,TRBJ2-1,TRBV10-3,TGTGCCATCAGCCCCAGGGGTCATGGGAATGAGCAGTTCTTC,CAISPRGHGNEQFF
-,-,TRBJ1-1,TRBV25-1,TGTGCCAGCAGAGATTCACAGAGAACTTACACTGAAGCTTTCTTT,CASRDSQRTYTEAFF
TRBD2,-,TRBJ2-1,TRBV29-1,TGCAGCGTTCGTCTAGCGGGAGCGGACAATGAGCAGTTCTTC,CSVRLAGADNEQFF
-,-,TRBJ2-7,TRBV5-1,TGCGCCAGCAGCTTGGAAGGGACTTACAATGAGCAGTACTTC,CASSLEGTYNEQYF
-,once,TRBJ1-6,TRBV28,TGTGCCACCTTCGGTTGGGGTTTGGGGAATTCACCCCTCCACTTT,CATFGWGLGNSPLHF
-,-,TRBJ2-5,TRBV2,TGTGCCAAACGAACGGAGACCCAGTACTTC,CAKRTETQYF
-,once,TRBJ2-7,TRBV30,TGTGCCTGGAGTGTACGGGGGCGGATTTACGAGCAGTACTTC,CAWSVRGRIYEQYF
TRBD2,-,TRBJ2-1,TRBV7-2,TGTGCCGGGGAACTAGCGGGGGAGGACAATGAGCAGTTCTTC,CAGELAGEDNEQFF
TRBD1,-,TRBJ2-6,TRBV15,TGTGCCACCAGCAGAGTGACAGGGGCTGGGGCCAACGTCCTGACTTTC,CATSRVTGAGANVLTF
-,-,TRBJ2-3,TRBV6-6,TGTGCCAGCAGTTACGGGGAGCTGAGTGGAGGGACAGATACACAGTATTTT,CASSYGELSGGTDTQYF
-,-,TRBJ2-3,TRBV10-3,TGTGCCACCGCCTCCGGATCTAGCACAGATACGCAGTATTTT,CATASGSSTDTQYF
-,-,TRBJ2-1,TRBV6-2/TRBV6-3,TGTGCCAGCAACGCTCGGACCCCGTCCTACAATGAGCAGTTCTTC,CASNARTPSYNEQFF
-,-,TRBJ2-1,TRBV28,TGTGCCAGCAGATATGGTTGGGCGCAGTTCTTC,CASRYGWAQFF
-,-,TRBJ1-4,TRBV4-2,TGTGCCAGCAGCCAAGATGCTGCAACTAATGAAAAACTGTTTTTT,CASSQDAATNEKLFF
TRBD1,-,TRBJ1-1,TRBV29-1,TGCAGCGTTGGTGACCCCGGGACAGGGCGCACTGAAGCTTTCTTT,CSVGDPGTGRTEAFF
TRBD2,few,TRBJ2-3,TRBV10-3,TGTAGCGCAGCGGAAGCGGGGGAAACAGATACGCAGTATTTT,CSAAEAGETDTQYF
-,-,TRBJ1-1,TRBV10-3,TGTGCCATCAGGGTTGACAGCCTGAACACTGAAGCTTTCTTT,CAIRVDSLNTEAFF